This T cell receptor (beta chain) was observed in a study of T cell responses to AZD1222 COVID-19 vaccine. Study-level information: The analysis combined second doses at about 4 or about 12 weeks.

Whole-study findings and limits: Increased Spike-specific TCR breadth and depth were observed after two AZD1222 doses. Donors in the cohort were predominantly white British and more often female, and clonal diversity was possibly underestimated. The peak T cell response came first, and repertoires were sampled only after it.

This table comes from immunoSEQ multiplex PCR, and its TCRdb copy is limited to in-frame clones, with some not included. The sample lists more than 100,000 clones, around nine tenths occurring once. CDR1 and CDR2 (germline): MNHNS, SASEGT. CDR3 size: 13 residues. V lost 2 bases and J lost 5, with 7 bases in between. Turning to this clone: The antigen is not known.

The sample in question was peripheral blood, obtained on day 0 of AZD1222 vaccination. The TCR was taken from an adult in good health. The chain carries TRBV6-1 and TRBJ1-5; D uncertain. CDR3 nucleotides: TGTGCCAGCAGTGAATCAGTCTATCAGCCCCAGCATTTT. Translating it yields CASSESVYQPQHF.